The clone carrying this TCR beta chain was seen only a few times. In building TCR beta libraries, iRepertoire HTBI primers were used together with Arm-PCR of CDR3 regions. Original processing methods: Across samples, roughly 64 TRBV and roughly 13 TRBJ segments were found. TCRdb re-called the multiplex PCR reads with MiXCR, one entry per CDR3 protein. The V and J calls shown here were made by TCRdb, not taken from the authors' results. This table has 350,000 to 450,000 distinct CDR3 sequences, 14% to 15% appearing once. Trimming shortened V by 4 bases and J by 3 bases, and 13 bases separated the two germline ends. Germline V CDR1 and CDR2: SEHNR, FQNEAQ (reference sequence). The CDR3 extends over 15 amino acids. The sample belongs to a study of regulatory T cells in long-lasting Graves disease. The time point: newly diagnosed GD, antithyroid drugs for less than 3 months. The TCR library was made from RNA extracted from PBMCs.

Separately, the same data were catalogued under a study of T cells in Graves' hyperthyroidism and ophthalmopathy.

The TCR was taken from a woman in her twenties or thirties with Graves disease. The chain links TRBV7-9 to TRBJ2-1; no reliable D call. The source material was peripheral blood mononuclear cells (PBMCs), sampled at new diagnosis, from a patient treated with antithyroid drugs. This chain's CDR3 is CASSSLPAIYNEQFF. CDR3 nucleotides: TGTGCCAGCAGCTCTTTACCAGCGATCTACAATGAGCAGTTCTTC.